The rows below give T cell receptor beta chains drawn from one sample of a study of immune evolution from preneoplasia to lung adenocarcinoma. TCRdb's copy holds only in-frame clones and misses some; the assay was immunoSEQ multiplex PCR. The sample includes approximately 5,400 clones, 70% to 85% seen only once; the top ten take around 7%. The sequenced sample was FFPE lung adenocarcinoma in situ tissue. All receptors come from a person aged 55-80 years with lung adenocarcinoma. Each CDR3 is given with its conserved first and last residue. A D gene is named only where the DNA matches it firmly. Clone size is stated in some rows and not others, as once, few, many or a class when expanded.

J gene: TRBJ2-3
D gene: TRBD2
V gene: TRBV4-2
clone size: once
CDR3 DNA: TGTGCCAGCAGCCAAGAGGAACTAGCGGGCACAGATACGCAGTATTTT
CDR3 protein: CASSQEELAGTDTQYF

J gene: TRBJ1-2
D gene: .
V gene: TRBV29-1
clone size: .
CDR3 DNA: TGCAGCGTTGAAGATCTATCGTCTGACGGAGTCGGCTACACCTTC
CDR3 protein: CSVEDLSSDGVGYTF

J gene: TRBJ1-2
D gene: .
V gene: TRBV5-6
clone size: .
CDR3 DNA: TGTGCCAGCAGCTTGGGGGGGAACTATGGCTACACCTTC
CDR3 protein: CASSLGGNYGYTF

J gene: TRBJ2-3
D gene: TRBD2
V gene: TRBV29-1
clone size: .
CDR3 DNA: TGCAGCGTTCCCGGGGGGGCCACAGATACGCAGTATTTT
CDR3 protein: CSVPGGATDTQYF

J gene: TRBJ1-1
D gene: .
V gene: TRBV7-2
clone size: .
CDR3 DNA: TGTGCCAGCAGCCGAAGACAGTTGAACACTGAAGCTTTCTTT
CDR3 protein: CASSRRQLNTEAFF

J gene: TRBJ1-1
D gene: .
V gene: TRBV6-1
clone size: .
CDR3 DNA: TGTGCCAGCAGAGAACCGACCACAGGGCACATGAACACTGAAGCTTTCTTT
CDR3 protein: CASREPTTGHMNTEAFF

J gene: TRBJ2-5
D gene: .
V gene: TRBV19
clone size: .
CDR3 DNA: TGTGCCAGTAAACTCAGCGCCCAAGAGACCCAGTACTTC
CDR3 protein: CASKLSAQETQYF

J gene: TRBJ2-5
D gene: TRBD2
V gene: TRBV11-2
clone size: once
CDR3 DNA: TGTGCCAGCAGCTTAGGTGTGGTGGGCGGGGGGGCTGTGGAGACCCAGTACTTC
CDR3 protein: CASSLGVVGGGAVETQYF

J gene: TRBJ1-5
D gene: TRBD1
V gene: TRBV18
clone size: .
CDR3 DNA: TGTGCCAGCTCACCTGAGACAGGGAGAGAGCCCCAGCATTTT
CDR3 protein: CASSPETGREPQHF

J gene: TRBJ2-5
D gene: .
V gene: TRBV9
clone size: .
CDR3 DNA: TGTGCCAGCAGCGGCATGCTGGGTGGGGAGACCCAGTACTTC
CDR3 protein: CASSGMLGGETQYF

J gene: TRBJ2-1
D gene: .
V gene: TRBV2
clone size: .
CDR3 DNA: TGTGCCAGCAGCTTCAATACTAATGAGCAGTTCTTC
CDR3 protein: CASSFNTNEQFF

J gene: TRBJ1-3
D gene: TRBD1
V gene: TRBV5-1
clone size: .
CDR3 DNA: TGCGCCAGCAGCTTGAGAACAGGGGGCGCTGGAAACACCATATATTTT
CDR3 protein: CASSLRTGGAGNTIYF

J gene: TRBJ2-7
D gene: .
V gene: TRBV5-1
clone size: .
CDR3 DNA: TGCGCCAGCAGCCCGGACCTAGCCGGCGAGCAGTACTTC
CDR3 protein: CASSPDLAGEQYF

J gene: TRBJ1-1
D gene: .
V gene: TRBV4-1
clone size: .
CDR3 DNA: TGCGCCAGCAGCCAAGTCTCCTCCACTGCAGGGTTAATGTTCTCTGAAGCTTTCTTT
CDR3 protein: CASSQVSSTAGLMFSEAFF

J gene: TRBJ2-7
D gene: .
V gene: TRBV21-1
clone size: .
CDR3 DNA: TGTGCCGCCTCTAAGGGGAGGGGTTCCTACGAGCAGTACTTC
CDR3 protein: CAASKGRGSYEQYF

J gene: TRBJ2-5
D gene: TRBD2
V gene: TRBV5-4
clone size: .
CDR3 DNA: TGTGCCAGCAGCGATGCCTATAGCGGGGGGGAAGAGACCCAGTACTTC
CDR3 protein: CASSDAYSGGEETQYF

J gene: TRBJ1-1
D gene: TRBD1
V gene: TRBV5-1
clone size: once
CDR3 DNA: TGCGCCAGCAGCACGACAGGGCCCATGAACACTGAAGCTTTCTTT
CDR3 protein: CASSTTGPMNTEAFF

J gene: TRBJ2-2
D gene: TRBD2
V gene: TRBV15
clone size: .
CDR3 DNA: TGTGCCACCAGCAGACTAGCGGGGGGGCTGCTAGGCACCGGGGAGCTGTTTTTT
CDR3 protein: CATSRLAGGLLGTGELFF

J gene: TRBJ1-2
D gene: .
V gene: TRBV30
clone size: .
CDR3 DNA: TGTGCCTGGTCGAAGTTATTGGGGGCCTATGGCTACACCTTC
CDR3 protein: CAWSKLLGAYGYTF

J gene: TRBJ1-5
D gene: TRBD1
V gene: TRBV6-6
clone size: .
CDR3 DNA: TGTGCCAGCAGTATGACGACAGGGTCGGATCAGCCCCAGCATTTT
CDR3 protein: CASSMTTGSDQPQHF

J gene: TRBJ1-2
D gene: TRBD1
V gene: TRBV7-2
clone size: .
CDR3 DNA: TGTGCCAGCAGCTTAGACACAGGGGAACGCGGCTACACCTTC
CDR3 protein: CASSLDTGERGYTF

J gene: TRBJ2-1
D gene: TRBD2
V gene: TRBV9
clone size: few
CDR3 DNA: TGTGCCAGCAGCGTAGCTGGGGGGGGGAACAATTACAATGAGCAGTTCTTC
CDR3 protein: CASSVAGGGNNYNEQFF

J gene: TRBJ1-4
D gene: .
V gene: TRBV5-1
clone size: .
CDR3 DNA: TGCGCCAGCAGCTTGGGCGCCGGGGGGCGCGATGAAAAACTGTTTTTT
CDR3 protein: CASSLGAGGRDEKLFF

J gene: TRBJ2-7
D gene: .
V gene: TRBV5-4
clone size: .
CDR3 DNA: TGTGCCAGCAGCATTACAGGGAAAGCCTACGAGCAGTACTTC
CDR3 protein: CASSITGKAYEQYF

J gene: TRBJ2-7
D gene: TRBD1
V gene: TRBV29-1
clone size: .
CDR3 DNA: TGCAGCGTACCTTTCTGGGACAGGGCGGAATACGAGCAGTACTTC
CDR3 protein: CSVPFWDRAEYEQYF

J gene: TRBJ1-5
D gene: .
V gene: TRBV11-2
clone size: .
CDR3 DNA: TGTGCCAGCAGCTTAAACGGTGGTCAGCCCCAGCATTTT
CDR3 protein: CASSLNGGQPQHF

J gene: TRBJ2-1
D gene: TRBD2
V gene: TRBV9
clone size: once
CDR3 DNA: TGTGCCAGCAGCGTAGTGCCAGAAGGACTAGCGGGCCATGAGCAGTTCTTC
CDR3 protein: CASSVVPEGLAGHEQFF

J gene: TRBJ1-6
D gene: TRBD1
V gene: TRBV7-3
clone size: .
CDR3 DNA: TGTGCCAGCAGCTTAACCGGGACAGGGGGATCACCCCTCCACTTT
CDR3 protein: CASSLTGTGGSPLHF

J gene: TRBJ2-1
D gene: .
V gene: TRBV9
clone size: few
CDR3 DNA: TGTGCCAGCAGCGTACTAACTAGCCCTGGTAATGAGCAGTTCTTC
CDR3 protein: CASSVLTSPGNEQFF

J gene: TRBJ1-1
D gene: .
V gene: TRBV28
clone size: .
CDR3 DNA: TGTGCCAGCAGTTCCGGGTCCCGGAACACTGAAGCTTTCTTT
CDR3 protein: CASSSGSRNTEAFF

J gene: TRBJ2-7
D gene: TRBD1
V gene: TRBV20-1
clone size: .
CDR3 DNA: TGCAGTGCAAGGACAGGGTACGAGCAGTACTTC
CDR3 protein: CSARTGYEQYF

J gene: TRBJ1-2
D gene: TRBD1
V gene: TRBV6-6
clone size: .
CDR3 DNA: TGTGCCAGCAGAGACAGGGGATCGCAGGGCTACACCTTC
CDR3 protein: CASRDRGSQGYTF

J gene: TRBJ1-2
D gene: TRBD1
V gene: TRBV29-1
clone size: .
CDR3 DNA: TGCAGCGTTGCGGCCAGGGGGCGAGGCTACACCTTC
CDR3 protein: CSVAARGRGYTF

J gene: TRBJ1-3
D gene: .
V gene: TRBV9
clone size: .
CDR3 DNA: TGTGCCAGCAGCCCCACCGGGGGGAGTGGGCTGAGGGCTGGAAACACCATATATTTT
CDR3 protein: CASSPTGGSGLRAGNTIYF

J gene: TRBJ2-1
D gene: .
V gene: TRBV7-2
clone size: few
CDR3 DNA: TGTGCCAGCAGCTACGGAGTCGGACCAAGGAATGAGCAGTTCTTC
CDR3 protein: CASSYGVGPRNEQFF

J gene: TRBJ2-3
D gene: .
V gene: TRBV7-2
clone size: .
CDR3 DNA: TGTGCCAGCAGCTCATCACGGGACGGTTTGAATACGCAGTATTTT
CDR3 protein: CASSSSRDGLNTQYF

J gene: TRBJ2-7
D gene: .
V gene: TRBV7-3
clone size: .
CDR3 DNA: TGTGCCAGCAGCTTAAATGCCGGGCCAGGATACGAGCAGTACTTC
CDR3 protein: CASSLNAGPGYEQYF

J gene: TRBJ1-1
D gene: .
V gene: TRBV7-3
clone size: .
CDR3 DNA: TGTGCCAGCAGCTTATTTAGGCGTGAGGTCGGGGTCCCTGAAGCTTTCTTT
CDR3 protein: CASSLFRREVGVPEAFF

J gene: TRBJ2-5
D gene: .
V gene: TRBV15
clone size: .
CDR3 DNA: TGTGCCACCAGCAGAGATCTACTCGAGACCCAGTACTTC
CDR3 protein: CATSRDLLETQYF

J gene: TRBJ1-2
D gene: TRBD1
V gene: TRBV13
clone size: .
CDR3 DNA: TGTGCCAGCAGCCCCCGGGACAGCTCGAGGTGTGGCTACACCTTC
CDR3 protein: CASSPRDSSRCGYTF

J gene: TRBJ2-3
D gene: TRBD1
V gene: TRBV5-4
clone size: .
CDR3 DNA: TGTGCCAGCAGCTTGAGACAGGGGGATACGCAGTATTTT
CDR3 protein: CASSLRQGDTQYF

J gene: TRBJ2-7
D gene: .
V gene: TRBV6-1
clone size: .
CDR3 DNA: TGTGCCAGCAGAAGGGACGGACACTACGAGCAGTACTTC
CDR3 protein: CASRRDGHYEQYF

J gene: TRBJ1-3
D gene: .
V gene: TRBV27
clone size: .
CDR3 DNA: TGTGCCAGCAGTCCCAGCAGGGCCTCTGGAAACACCATATATTTT
CDR3 protein: CASSPSRASGNTIYF

J gene: TRBJ1-5
D gene: TRBD1
V gene: TRBV6-1
clone size: .
CDR3 DNA: TGTGCCAGCACCATTGGACAGGGACTCAATCAGCCCCAGCATTTT
CDR3 protein: CASTIGQGLNQPQHF